This TCR beta chain was identified during a study of T-cell memory formation after mild COVID-19. Findings of the study overall: Memory from before infection featured some responding clones, which suggests cross-reactive memory joined. CM and EM subsets held most contracting CD4+ clones; EMRA held CD8+ ones. The authors did not confirm SARS-CoV-2 specificity of second-wave clones peaking day 37.

A few counts support this clonotype. The antigen is not known. TCR alpha and TCR beta cDNA libraries carrying sample barcodes and UMIs were produced by 5'RACE using constant-segment primers. TCRdb itself ran the 5' RACE reads through MiXCR, one entry per CDR3 protein. Among roughly 450,000 distinct CDR3 sequences listed, roughly 20% were seen once. Sequenced material: PBMCs or a T cell subset sorted from them (not recorded which). The clonotype originates from an adult woman who had mild COVID-19 (a few samples of this study predate the infection). Cell type and time point are not known.

This CDR3 reads CASSLRTSGAAWEQFF. The CDR3 DNA reads TGTGCCAGCAGCCTTCGGACTAGCGGGGCGGCGTGGGAGCAGTTCTTC. The chain couples TRBV9 to TRBJ2-1; 12 positions match TRBD2. The length of the CDR3 is 16 residues. Looked up from germline, CDR1 is SGDLS and CDR2 is YYNGEE. V was pared by 4 bases and J by 10 bases, with 12 bases of the junction left unmatched. The full variable domain, in which reference TRBV9 and TRBJ2-1 provide the parts outside the CDR3, is DSGVTQTPKHLITATGQRVTLRCSPRSGDLSVYWYQQSLDQGLQFLIQYYNGEERAKGNILERFSAQQFPDLHSELNLSSLELGDSALYFCASSLRTSGAAWEQFFGPGTRLTVL.